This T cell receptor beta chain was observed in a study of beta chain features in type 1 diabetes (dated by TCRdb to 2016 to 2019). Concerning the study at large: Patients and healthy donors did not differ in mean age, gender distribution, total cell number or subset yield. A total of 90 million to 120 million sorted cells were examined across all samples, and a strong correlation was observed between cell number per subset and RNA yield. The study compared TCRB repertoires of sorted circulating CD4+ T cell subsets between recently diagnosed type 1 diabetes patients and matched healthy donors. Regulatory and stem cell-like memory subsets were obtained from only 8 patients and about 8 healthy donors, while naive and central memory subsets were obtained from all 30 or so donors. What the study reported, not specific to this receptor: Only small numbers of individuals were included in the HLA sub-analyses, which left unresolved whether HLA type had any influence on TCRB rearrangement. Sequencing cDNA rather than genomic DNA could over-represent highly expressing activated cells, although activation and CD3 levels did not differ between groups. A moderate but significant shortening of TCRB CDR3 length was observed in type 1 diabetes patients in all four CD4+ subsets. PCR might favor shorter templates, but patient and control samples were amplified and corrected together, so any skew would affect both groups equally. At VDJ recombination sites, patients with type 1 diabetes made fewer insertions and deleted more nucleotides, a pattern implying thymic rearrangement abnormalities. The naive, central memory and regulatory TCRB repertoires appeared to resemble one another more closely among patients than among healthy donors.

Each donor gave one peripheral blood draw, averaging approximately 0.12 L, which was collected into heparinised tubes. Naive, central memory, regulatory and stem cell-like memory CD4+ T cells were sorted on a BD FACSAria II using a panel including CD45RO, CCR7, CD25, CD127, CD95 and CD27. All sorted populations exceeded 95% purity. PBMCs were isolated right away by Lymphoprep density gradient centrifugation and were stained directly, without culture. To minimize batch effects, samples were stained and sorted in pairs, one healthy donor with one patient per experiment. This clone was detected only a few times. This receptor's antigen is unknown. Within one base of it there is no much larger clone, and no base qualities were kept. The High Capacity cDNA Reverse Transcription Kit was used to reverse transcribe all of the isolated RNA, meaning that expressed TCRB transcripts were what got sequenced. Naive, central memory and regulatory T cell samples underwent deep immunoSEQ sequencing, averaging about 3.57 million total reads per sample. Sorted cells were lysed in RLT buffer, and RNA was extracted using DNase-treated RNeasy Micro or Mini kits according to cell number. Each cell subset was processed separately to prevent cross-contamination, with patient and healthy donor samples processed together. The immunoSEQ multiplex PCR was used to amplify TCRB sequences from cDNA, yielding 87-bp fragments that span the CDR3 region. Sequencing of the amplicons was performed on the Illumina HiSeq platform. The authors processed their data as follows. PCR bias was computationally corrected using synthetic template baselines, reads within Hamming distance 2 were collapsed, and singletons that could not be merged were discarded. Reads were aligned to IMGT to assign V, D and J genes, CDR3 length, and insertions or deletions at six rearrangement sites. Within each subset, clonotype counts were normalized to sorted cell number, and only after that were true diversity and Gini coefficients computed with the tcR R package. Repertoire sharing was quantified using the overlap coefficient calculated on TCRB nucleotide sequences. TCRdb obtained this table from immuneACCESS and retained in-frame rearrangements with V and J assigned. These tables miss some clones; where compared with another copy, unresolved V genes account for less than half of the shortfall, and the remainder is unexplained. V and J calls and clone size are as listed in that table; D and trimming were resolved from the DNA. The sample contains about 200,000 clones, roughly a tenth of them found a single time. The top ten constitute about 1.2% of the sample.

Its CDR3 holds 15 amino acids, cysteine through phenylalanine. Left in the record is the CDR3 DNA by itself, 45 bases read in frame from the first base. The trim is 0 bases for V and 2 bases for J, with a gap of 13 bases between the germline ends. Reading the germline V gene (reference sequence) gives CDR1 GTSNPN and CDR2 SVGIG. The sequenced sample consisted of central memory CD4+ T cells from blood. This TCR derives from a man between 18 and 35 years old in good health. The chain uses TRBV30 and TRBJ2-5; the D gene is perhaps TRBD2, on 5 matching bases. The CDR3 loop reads CAWSVGLVAQETQYF. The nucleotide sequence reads TGTGCCTGGAGTGTTGGGTTGGTAGCGCAAGAGACCCAGTACTTC.